This paragraph reports one TCR beta chain. These data are taken from a study of blood T cell repertoires in COVID-19. Background on the study: Sites across the United States, Italy and Spain contributed samples from acute and convalescent COVID-19.

As originally analysed: Reference gene primers were amplified, and this amplification served to estimate nucleated cell counts. The method was immunoSEQ multiplex PCR; TCRdb's version includes in-frame clones alone and lacks a portion of them. V, J and clone size reflect that table, while D and trimming were determined from the DNA. The repertoire holds some 100,000 clones, with over 80% as singletons. Sequenced: peripheral blood. The TCR comes from a woman in her sixties or seventies with acute or convalescent COVID-19.

The CDR3: CASKTDRGVYQPQHF. CDR3 in DNA: TGTGCCAGCAAGACGGACAGGGGGGTTTATCAGCCCCAGCATTTT. This chain connects TRBV28 to TRBJ1-5; 10 nucleotides match TRBD1. Germline V gene lookup returns CDR1 MDHEN and CDR2 SYDVKM. This CDR3 has 15 residues. J gave up 5 bases and V 7 bases, and 8 bases lay outside the gene matches.